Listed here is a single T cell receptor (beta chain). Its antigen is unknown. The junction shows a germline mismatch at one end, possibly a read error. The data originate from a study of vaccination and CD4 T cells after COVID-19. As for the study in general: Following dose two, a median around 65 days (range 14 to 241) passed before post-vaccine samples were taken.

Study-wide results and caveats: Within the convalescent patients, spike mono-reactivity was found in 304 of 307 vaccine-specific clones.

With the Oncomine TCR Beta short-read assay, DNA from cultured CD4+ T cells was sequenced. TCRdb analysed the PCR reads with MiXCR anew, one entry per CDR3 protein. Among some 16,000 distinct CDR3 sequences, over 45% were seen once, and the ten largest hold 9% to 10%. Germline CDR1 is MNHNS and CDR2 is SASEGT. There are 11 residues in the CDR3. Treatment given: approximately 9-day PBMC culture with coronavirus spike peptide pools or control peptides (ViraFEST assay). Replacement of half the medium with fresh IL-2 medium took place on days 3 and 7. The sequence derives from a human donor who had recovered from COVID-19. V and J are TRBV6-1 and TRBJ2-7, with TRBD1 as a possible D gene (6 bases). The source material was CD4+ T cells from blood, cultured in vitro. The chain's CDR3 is CAGRGGLEQYF. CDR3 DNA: TGTGCCGGCAGAGGGGGATTAGAGCAGTACTTC.